The sequence of this TCR beta chain was determined in a study (dated by TCRdb to 2015 to 2016). The library was obtained by RT-PCR. For sequencing, an Illumina MiSeq was employed. Through fastp at Q25 and MiXCR, TCRdb rebuilt clones from the public reads, retaining in-frame beta chains. Entries that share a CDR3 protein sequence are merged under the most common genes and DNA. Across this sample there are more than 600,000 distinct CDR3 sequences, with 13% to 15% seen only once. About 3.6% of the sample rests with the top ten. Turning to this clonotype: Its antigen is currently not known. One base away there is no much larger clone; base qualities are not given.

From its cysteine to its phenylalanine, the CDR3 spans 13 amino acids. The sequence is cut down to CDR3 DNA, 39 bases in frame from base 1. CDR1 PRHDT and CDR2 FYEKMQ were looked up in the germline V gene (reference sequence). Trimming removed 2 bases from V and 6 bases from J; the gene matches leave 3 bases unexplained. This clonotype was sampled from a female donor in good health, serving as a healthy control. The chain is made from TRBV13 and TRBJ2-7; 8 nucleotides in the junction match TRBD1. Sequenced input: memory CD4+ T cells from blood. The CDR3 corresponds to CASSLLGQGEQYF. The nucleotide sequence is TGTGCCAGCAGCTTACTCGGACAGGGCGAGCAGTACTTC.